This TCR beta chain originates from a study of blood T cell repertoires in COVID-19. Measured with immunoSEQ multiplex PCR; TCRdb has only the in-frame clones, and not every one. The sample contains hundreds of thousands of clones, 85% to 90% of which appear only once. Trimming at V came to 10 bases and at J to 7 bases, leaving 12 bases not matched to a gene. CDR1 and CDR2 from the germline V gene are MDHEN and SYDVKM. The CDR3 has 14 amino acids. The sequence derives from a man under 40 who had recovered from COVID-19. The V and J genes are TRBV28 and TRBJ2-7; 11 bases match TRBD2. The sequenced sample consisted of PBMCs or T cells enriched from blood (not recorded which). CDR3 nucleotides: TGTGCCACACGGAGGTCTAGCGGGAGGACAGAGCAGTACTTC. Its protein product is CATRRSSGRTEQYF.